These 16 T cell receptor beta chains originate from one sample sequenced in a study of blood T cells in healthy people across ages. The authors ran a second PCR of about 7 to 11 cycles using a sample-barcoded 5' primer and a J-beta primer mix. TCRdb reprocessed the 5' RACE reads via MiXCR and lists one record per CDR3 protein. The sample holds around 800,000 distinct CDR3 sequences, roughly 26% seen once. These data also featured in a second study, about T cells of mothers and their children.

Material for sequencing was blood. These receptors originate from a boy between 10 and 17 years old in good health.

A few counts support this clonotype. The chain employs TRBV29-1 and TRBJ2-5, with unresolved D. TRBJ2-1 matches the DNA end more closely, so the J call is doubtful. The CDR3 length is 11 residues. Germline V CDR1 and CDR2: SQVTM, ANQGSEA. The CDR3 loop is CSVQRGHEQFF. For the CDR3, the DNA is TGCAGCGTTCAACGTGGGCATGAGCAGTTCTTC.

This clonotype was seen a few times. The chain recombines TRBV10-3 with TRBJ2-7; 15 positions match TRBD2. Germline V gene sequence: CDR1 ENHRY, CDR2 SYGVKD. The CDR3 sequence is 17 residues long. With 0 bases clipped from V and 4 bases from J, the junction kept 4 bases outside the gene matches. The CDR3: CAISESRGTSGGYEQYF. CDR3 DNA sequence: TGTGCCATCAGTGAGTCGAGAGGGACTAGCGGGGGGTACGAGCAGTACTTC.

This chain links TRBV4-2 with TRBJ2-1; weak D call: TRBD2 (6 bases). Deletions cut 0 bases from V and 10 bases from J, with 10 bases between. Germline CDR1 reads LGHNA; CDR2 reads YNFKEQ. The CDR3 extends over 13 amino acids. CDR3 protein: CASSQEFREEQFF. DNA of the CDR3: TGTGCCAGCAGCCAAGAATTCCGGGAGGAGCAGTTCTTC.

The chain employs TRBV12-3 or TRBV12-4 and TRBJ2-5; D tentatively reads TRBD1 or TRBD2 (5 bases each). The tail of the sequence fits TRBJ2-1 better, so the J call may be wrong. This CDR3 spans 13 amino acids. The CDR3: CASSGTIHNEQFF. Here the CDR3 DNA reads TGTGCCAGCAGTGGGACGATCCACAATGAGCAGTTCTTC.

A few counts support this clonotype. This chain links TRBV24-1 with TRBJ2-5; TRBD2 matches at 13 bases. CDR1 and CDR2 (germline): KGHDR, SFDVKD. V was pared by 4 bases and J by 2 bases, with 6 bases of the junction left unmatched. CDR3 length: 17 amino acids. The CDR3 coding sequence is TGTGCCACCAGTGACCCTAGACTAGCGGGGGGACAAGAGACCCAGTACTTC. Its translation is CATSDPRLAGGQETQYF.

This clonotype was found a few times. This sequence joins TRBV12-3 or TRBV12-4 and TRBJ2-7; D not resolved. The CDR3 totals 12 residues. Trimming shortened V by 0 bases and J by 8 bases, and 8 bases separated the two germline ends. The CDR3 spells CASSLADGQQYF. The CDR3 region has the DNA TGTGCCAGCAGTTTAGCGGACGGCCAGCAGTACTTC.

Here the CDR3 DNA reads TGCAGCGTTGAAAGTACGGATAGCACAGATACGCAGTATTTT. This gives the protein CSVESTDSTDTQYF. This sequence joins TRBV29-1 and TRBJ2-3; D not certain. Trimming left V 2 bases short and J 0 bases short, with 9 bases between. The CDR3 is 14 amino acids. The germline CDR1 and CDR2 sequences are SQVTM and ANQGSEA.

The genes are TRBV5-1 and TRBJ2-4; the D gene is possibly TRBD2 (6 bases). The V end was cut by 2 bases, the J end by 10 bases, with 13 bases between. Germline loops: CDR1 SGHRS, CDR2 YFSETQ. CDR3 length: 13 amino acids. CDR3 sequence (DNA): TGCGCCAGCAGCTTAGGGCGGGGTTGGATTCAGTACTTC. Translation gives CASSLGRGWIQYF.

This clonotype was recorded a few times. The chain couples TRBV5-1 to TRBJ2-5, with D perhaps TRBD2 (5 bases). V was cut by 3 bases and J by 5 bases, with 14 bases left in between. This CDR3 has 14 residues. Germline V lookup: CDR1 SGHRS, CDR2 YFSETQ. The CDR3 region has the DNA TGCGCCAGCAGCTCCGGACGAGCGGCGGAGACCCAGTACTTC. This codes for CASSSGRAAETQYF.

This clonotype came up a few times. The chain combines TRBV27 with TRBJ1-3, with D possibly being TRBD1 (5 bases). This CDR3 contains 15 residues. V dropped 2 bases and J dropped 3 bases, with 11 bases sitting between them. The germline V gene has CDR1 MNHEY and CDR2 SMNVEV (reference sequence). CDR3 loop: CASSLDSYGGNTIYF. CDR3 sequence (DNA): TGTGCCAGCAGTTTAGACAGCTACGGTGGAAACACCATATATTTT.

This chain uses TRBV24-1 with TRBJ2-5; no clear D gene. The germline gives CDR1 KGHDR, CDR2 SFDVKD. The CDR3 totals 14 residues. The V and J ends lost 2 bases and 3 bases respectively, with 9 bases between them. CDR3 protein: CATSDSASKETQYF. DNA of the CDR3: TGTGCCACCAGTGATTCAGCCTCCAAAGAGACCCAGTACTTC.

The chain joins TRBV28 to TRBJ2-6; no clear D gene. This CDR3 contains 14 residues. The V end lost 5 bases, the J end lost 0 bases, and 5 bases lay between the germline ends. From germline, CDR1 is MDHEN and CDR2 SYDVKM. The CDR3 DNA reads TGTGCCAGCAGTGTGCACTCTGGGGCCAACGTCCTGACTTTC. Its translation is CASSVHSGANVLTF.

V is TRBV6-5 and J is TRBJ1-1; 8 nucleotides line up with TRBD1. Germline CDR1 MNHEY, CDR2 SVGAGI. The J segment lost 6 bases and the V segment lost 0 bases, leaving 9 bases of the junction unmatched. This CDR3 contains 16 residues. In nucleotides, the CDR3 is TGTGCCAGCAGTTACTCGCCAGGGGGCGCCGAGGCTGAAGCTTTCTTT. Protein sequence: CASSYSPGGAEAEAFF.

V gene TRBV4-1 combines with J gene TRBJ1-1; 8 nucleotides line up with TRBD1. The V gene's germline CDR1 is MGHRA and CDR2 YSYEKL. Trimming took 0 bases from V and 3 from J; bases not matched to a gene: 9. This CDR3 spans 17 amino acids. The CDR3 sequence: CASSQDKTGGYDTEAFF. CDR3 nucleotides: TGCGCCAGCAGCCAAGATAAAACAGGGGGTTATGACACTGAAGCTTTCTTT.

This chain's CDR3 is CASMTRPQETQYF. The CDR3 region has the DNA TGTGCCAGCATGACGAGACCCCAAGAGACCCAGTACTTC. The rearrangement uses TRBV7-9 and TRBJ2-5; no clear D. This CDR3 region has 13 residues. The germline V and J ends were trimmed by 7 bases and 1 base, with 10 bases remaining between them. Germline CDR1 reads SEHNR; CDR2 reads FQNEAQ (reference sequence).

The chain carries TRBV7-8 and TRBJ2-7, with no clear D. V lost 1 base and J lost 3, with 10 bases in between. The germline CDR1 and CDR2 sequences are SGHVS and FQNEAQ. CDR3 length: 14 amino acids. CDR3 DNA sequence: TGTGCCAGCAGCTTAGAGTATTTTCGCTACGAGCAGTACTTC. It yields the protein CASSLEYFRYEQYF.